The 21 T cell receptor beta chains listed next were all sequenced from one sample in a study of T cell repertoires in cytomegalovirus infection. MiXCR, applied by TCRdb to the reads, yields one record per CDR3 protein. The sample records under 250,000 distinct CDR3 sequences, roughly an eighth being singletons. Material: PBMCs. Receptors were obtained from a human donor in good health (CMV status not recorded). Some clones in this sample may be carry-over from other donors' samples.

This clonotype occurred many times. The chain recombines TRBV19 with TRBJ1-1, with D unclear. The V end was cut by 8 bases, the J end by 4 bases, with 14 bases between. Per germline, CDR1 LNHDA and CDR2 SQIVND (reference sequence). The CDR3 consists of 13 residues. The CDR3 is CASGRRGLTEAFF. The CDR3 DNA sequence: TGTGCCAGTGGGAGAAGAGGGCTCACTGAAGCTTTCTTT.

This clonotype was seen more than once but under ten times. The chain carries TRBV6-2 or TRBV6-3 and TRBJ2-7; 7 bases align to TRBD2. V shed 6 bases, J shed 5 bases, and the junction held 10 bases outside the gene matches. The CDR3 is made up of 14 amino acids. CDR1 and CDR2 (germline): MNHEY, SVGEGT. The CDR3 sequence: CASRPTGGGHEQYF. CDR3 bases: TGTGCCAGCAGACCCACGGGGGGTGGCCACGAGCAGTACTTC.

The chain joins TRBV20-1 to TRBJ1-2, with D maybe TRBD1 (5 bases). Germline V gene sequence: CDR1 DFQATT, CDR2 SNEGSKA (reference sequence). V gave up 4 bases and J gave up 2 bases, with 8 bases separating them. This CDR3 spans 12 amino acids. The CDR3 region is CSATGANYGYTF. The CDR3 region has the DNA TGCAGTGCTACCGGGGCGAACTATGGCTACACCTTC.

The chain joins TRBV5-1 to TRBJ2-5, with TRBD2 as a possible D gene (6 bases). Per germline, CDR1 SGHRS and CDR2 YFSETQ. Trimming removed 0 bases from V and 4 bases from J, with 13 bases in between. This CDR3 contains 15 residues. CDR3 protein: CASSLEGLGGETQYF. The CDR3 DNA is TGCGCCAGCAGCTTGGAGGGCCTGGGAGGAGAGACCCAGTACTTC.

This clonotype was recorded a few times. The V and J genes are TRBV11-2 and TRBJ2-7; TRBD2 matches 8 bases. Germline V gives CDR1 SGHAT, CDR2 FQNNGV. The ends lost 6 bases at V and 4 bases at J; junction bases unmatched: 20. The CDR3 sequence is 18 residues long. CDR3 DNA sequence: TGTGCCAGCAGTCGTCGGAGAACGGAGCGGGAGCCCTGGTACGAGCAGTACTTC. Translation: CASSRRRTEREPWYEQYF.

The V and J genes are TRBV14 and TRBJ2-1; D is unresolved. The CDR3 runs to 15 residues. Germline V gene sequence: CDR1 SGHDN, CDR2 FVKESK. Trimming stripped 0 bases from V and 6 bases from J, with 12 bases between. The CDR3 here is CASSQEWLVGNEQFF. CDR3 bases: TGTGCCAGCAGCCAAGAGTGGCTCGTTGGCAATGAGCAGTTCTTC.

This clonotype was found many times. The chain carries TRBV7-2 and TRBJ2-1; D could derive from TRBD1 or TRBD2 (6 bases each). Looked up from germline, CDR1 is SGHTA and CDR2 is FQGNSA. V dropped 2 bases and J dropped 10 bases, with 18 bases sitting between them. The CDR3 contains 15 residues. CDR3 protein: CASSLSGQGGREQFF. DNA for the CDR3: TGTGCCAGCAGCTTATCGGGTCAAGGGGGGAGGGAGCAGTTCTTC.

This clonotype was seen a few times. The J gene is TRBJ2-7, the V gene TRBV27; D is unresolved. Germline CDR1 reads MNHEY; CDR2 reads SMNVEV (reference sequence). V shed 0 bases and J shed 3 bases, with 15 bases lying between them. The CDR3 extends over 16 amino acids. Here the CDR3 reads CASSLSYFAPIYEQYF. The CDR3 DNA is TGTGCCAGCAGTTTATCCTACTTCGCCCCAATCTACGAGCAGTACTTC.

Ten or more counts support this clonotype. The chain uses TRBV7-9 and TRBJ1-3; D perhaps matches TRBD1 (6 bases). The germline V gene encodes CDR1 SEHNR and CDR2 FQNEAQ (reference sequence). The CDR3 totals 16 residues. The V gene lost 0 bases and the J gene lost 4 bases, with 13 bases spanning the gap. This CDR3 is CASSLASGTTGNTIYF. CDR3 bases: TGTGCCAGCAGCTTAGCGAGCGGGACAACAGGAAACACCATATATTTT.

This clonotype was found many times. The chain employs TRBV7-3 and TRBJ1-1; D is undetermined. Trimming stripped 5 bases from V and 6 bases from J, with 16 bases between. The CDR3 has 14 amino acids. CDR1 and CDR2 (germline): SGHTA, FQGTGA. CDR3 sequence: CASSLSPAYSEAFF. In DNA form, the CDR3 reads TGTGCCAGCAGCCTCTCCCCGGCGTACTCTGAAGCTTTCTTT.

This clonotype was counted at least ten times. The chain is built from TRBV5-1 and TRBJ2-7; D might be TRBD2 (5 bases). Looked up from germline, CDR1 is SGHRS and CDR2 is YFSETQ. This CDR3 has 17 residues. With 4 bases removed from V and 0 bases from J, the gap between germline ends came to 20 bases. Written as DNA, the CDR3 is TGCGCCAGCAGCCGCCCCGGCGGCAGCGGTGGCTCCTACGAGCAGTACTTC. This encodes CASSRPGGSGGSYEQYF.

This clonotype occurred many times. The chain couples TRBV7-2 to TRBJ2-7, with 10 nucleotides matching TRBD2. The CDR3 is 15 amino acids. Looked up from germline, CDR1 is SGHTA and CDR2 is FQGNSA. Trimming took 5 bases from V and 0 from J; bases not matched to a gene: 4. In nucleotides, the CDR3 is TGTGCCAGCAGCCCCTCTAGCGGGAGCTCCTACGAGCAGTACTTC. This sequence encodes CASSPSSGSSYEQYF. The full variable domain, completed using reference TRBV7-2 and TRBJ2-7, is GAGVSQSPSNKVTEKGKDVELRCDPISGHTALYWYRQSLGQGLEFLIYFQGNSAPDKSGLPSDRFSAERTGGSVSTLTIQRTQQEDSAVYLCASSPSSGSSYEQYFGPGTRLTVT.

The genes are TRBV29-1 and TRBJ2-6; D is tentatively TRBD1 or TRBD2 (5 bases each). The CDR3 extends over 14 amino acids. Between the trimmed V and J ends, which lost 4 bases and 2 bases, there was a span of 9 bases. From germline, CDR1 is SQVTM and CDR2 ANQGSEA. The CDR3 DNA reads TGCAGCGTTGTTGGGGGAACTGGGGCCAACGTCCTGACTTTC. This translates into CSVVGGTGANVLTF.

Remarks on this clonotype: The conserved phenylalanine or tryptophan normally closing the CDR3 is absent here, so this likely arose from a read error. The chain combines TRBV19 with TRBJ1-1, with D tentatively TRBD1 (6 bases). The CDR3 is 13 residues long. V was cut by 9 bases and J by 0 bases, with 11 bases left in between. Germline V CDR1 and CDR2: LNHDA, SQIVND (reference sequence). The CDR3 sequence is CASRDKMNTEAFV. CDR3 nucleotide sequence: TGTGCCAGCCGGGACAAGATGAACACTGAAGCTTTCGTT.

The sample holds many counts of this clonotype. The V and J genes are TRBV12-3 or TRBV12-4 and TRBJ1-4; perhaps TRBD1 as D (5 bases). The CDR3 has 16 residues. With 6 bases removed from V and 8 bases from J, the gap between germline ends came to 22 bases. The DNA for the CDR3 is TGTGCCAGCAGCCGTGAGTGGGGCAGGGCCCCCGAAAAACTGTTTTTT. As protein: CASSREWGRAPEKLFF.

CDR3 bases: TGTGCCAGCAGTGACTCGCGGGGAATTAATTCACCCCTCCACTTT. Amino acids: CASSDSRGINSPLHF. This chain links TRBV6-4 with TRBJ1-6; no definite D call. V lost 0 bases, J lost 6 bases, and 9 bases lay in between. Germline CDR1 is MRHNA and CDR2 is SNTAGT. The CDR3 covers 15 residues.

This clonotype was observed at least ten times. The chain links TRBV19 to TRBJ1-1, with D perhaps matching TRBD1 (5 bases). The ends were cut back, 3 bases at V and 0 bases at J, with 11 bases in the middle. Germline V gene sequence: CDR1 LNHDA, CDR2 SQIVND (reference sequence). The CDR3 is made up of 15 amino acids. The CDR3 DNA follows: TGTGCCAGTAGTATCCTACAGGAGTTGAACACTGAAGCTTTCTTT. Protein: CASSILQELNTEAFF.

This clonotype was seen ten or more times. The rearrangement joins TRBV19 to TRBJ2-3, with 8 bases aligning to TRBD2. The CDR3 extends over 15 amino acids. CDR1 and CDR2 (germline): LNHDA, SQIVND (reference sequence). Losses at the gene ends were 6 bases for V and 1 base for J; bases not matched to a gene: 6. CDR3: CASRNNGRGTDTQYF. The CDR3 DNA is TGTGCCAGTAGGAATAACGGGAGGGGCACAGATACGCAGTATTTT.

V is TRBV11-3 and J is TRBJ1-1, with D perhaps matching TRBD1 (5 bases). The CDR3 length is 13 residues. In germline, CDR1 is SGHNT, CDR2 YENEEA. Trimming removed 4 bases from V and 6 bases from J, with 12 bases in between. CDR3 protein: CASSYTEGAEAFF. The CDR3 coding sequence is TGTGCCAGCAGCTATACTGAAGGGGCTGAAGCTTTCTTT.

This clonotype was counted ten times or more. The chain recombines TRBV12-3 or TRBV12-4 with TRBJ1-1, with 8 bases matching TRBD1. The CDR3 sequence is 13 residues long. V lost 7 bases, J lost 5 bases, and 6 bases stayed unmatched. CDR3 in amino acids: CASKVRGRTEAFF. The CDR3 region has the DNA TGTGCCAGCAAGGTCAGGGGGCGAACTGAAGCTTTCTTT.

The V call is TRBV5-1, the J call TRBJ2-2; D uncertain. The V gene's germline CDR1 is SGHRS and CDR2 YFSETQ. There are 15 residues in the CDR3. V lost 1 base and J 4 bases, leaving 11 bases between the germline ends. The CDR3 is CASSLSSKPTGELFF. CDR3 in DNA: TGCGCCAGCAGCTTGTCGTCCAAACCCACCGGGGAGCTGTTTTTT. The whole variable domain, filled in from reference TRBV5-1 and TRBJ2-2, reads KAGVTQTPRYLIKTRGQQVTLSCSPISGHRSVSWYQQTPGQGLQFLFEYFSETQRNKGNFPGRFSGRQFSNSRSEMNVSTLELGDSALYLCASSLSSKPTGELFFGEGSRLTVL.